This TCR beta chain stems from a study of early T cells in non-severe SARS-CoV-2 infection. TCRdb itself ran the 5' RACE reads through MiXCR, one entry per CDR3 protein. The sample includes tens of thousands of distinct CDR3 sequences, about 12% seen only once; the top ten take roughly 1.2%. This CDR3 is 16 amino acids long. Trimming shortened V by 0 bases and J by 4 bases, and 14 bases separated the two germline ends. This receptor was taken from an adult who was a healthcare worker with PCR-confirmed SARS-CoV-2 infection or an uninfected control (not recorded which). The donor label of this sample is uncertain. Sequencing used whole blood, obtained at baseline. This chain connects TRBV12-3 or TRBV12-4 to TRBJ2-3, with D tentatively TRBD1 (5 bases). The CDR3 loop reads CASSLALVGPSDTQYF. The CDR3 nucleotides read TGTGCCAGCAGTTTAGCGTTGGTGGGGCCCTCAGATACGCAGTATTTT.